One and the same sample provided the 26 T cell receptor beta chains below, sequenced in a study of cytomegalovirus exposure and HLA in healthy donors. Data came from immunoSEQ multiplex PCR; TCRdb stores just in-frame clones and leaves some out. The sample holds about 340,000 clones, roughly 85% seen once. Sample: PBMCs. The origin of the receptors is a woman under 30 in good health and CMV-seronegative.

This chain's CDR3 is CASSEGDRGHEKLFF. For the CDR3, the DNA is TGTGCCAGCAGTGAAGGGGACAGGGGGCACGAAAAACTGTTTTTT. The chain carries TRBV6-1 and TRBJ1-4, with TRBD1 matching over 12 bases. The CDR3 runs to 15 residues. From germline, CDR1 is MNHNS and CDR2 SASEGT. With 1 base clipped from V and 8 bases from J, the junction kept 2 bases outside the gene matches.

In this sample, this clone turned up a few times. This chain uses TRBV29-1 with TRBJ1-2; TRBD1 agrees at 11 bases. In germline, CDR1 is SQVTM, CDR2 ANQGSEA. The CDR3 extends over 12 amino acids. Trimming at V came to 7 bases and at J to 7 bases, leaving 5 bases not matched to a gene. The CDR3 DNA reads TGCAGCGGCGGACAGGGGGCGGGTGGCTACACCTTC. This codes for CSGGQGAGGYTF.

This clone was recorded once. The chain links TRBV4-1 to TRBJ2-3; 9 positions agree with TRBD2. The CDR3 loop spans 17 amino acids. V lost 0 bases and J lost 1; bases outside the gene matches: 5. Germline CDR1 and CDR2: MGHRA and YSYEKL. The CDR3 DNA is TGCGCCAGCAGCCAAGAGGCGGGGGGGAGGGGCACAGATACGCAGTATTTT. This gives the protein CASSQEAGGRGTDTQYF.

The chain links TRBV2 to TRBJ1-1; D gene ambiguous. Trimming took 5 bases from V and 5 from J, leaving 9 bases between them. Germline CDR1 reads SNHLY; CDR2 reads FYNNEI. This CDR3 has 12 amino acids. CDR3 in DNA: TGTGCCAGCAGTCCTGACATAACTGAAGCTTTCTTT. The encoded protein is CASSPDITEAFF. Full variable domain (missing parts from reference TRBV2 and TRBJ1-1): EPEVTQTPSHQVTQMGQEVILRCVPISNHLYFYWYRQILGQKVEFLVSFYNNEISEKSEIFDDQFSVERPDGSNFTLKIRSTKLEDSAMYFCASSPDITEAFFGQGTRLTVV.

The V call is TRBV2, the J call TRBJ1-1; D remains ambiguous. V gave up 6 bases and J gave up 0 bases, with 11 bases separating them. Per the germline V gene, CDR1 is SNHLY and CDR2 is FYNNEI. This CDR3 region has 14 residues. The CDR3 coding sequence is TGTGCCAGCAGGACGGAGGTTCTGAACACTGAAGCTTTCTTT. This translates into CASRTEVLNTEAFF.

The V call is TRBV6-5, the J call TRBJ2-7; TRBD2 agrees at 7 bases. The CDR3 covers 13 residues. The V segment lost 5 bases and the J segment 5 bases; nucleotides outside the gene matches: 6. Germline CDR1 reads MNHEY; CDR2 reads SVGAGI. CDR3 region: CASSRNGGNEQYF. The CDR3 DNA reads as TGTGCCAGCAGTCGGAACGGGGGGAACGAGCAGTACTTC.

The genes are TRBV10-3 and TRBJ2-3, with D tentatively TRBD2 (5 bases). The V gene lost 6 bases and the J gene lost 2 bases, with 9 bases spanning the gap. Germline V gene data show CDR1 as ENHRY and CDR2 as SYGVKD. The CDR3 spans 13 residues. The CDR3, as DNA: TGTGCCATCAGCGCCGGGAACACAGATACGCAGTATTTT. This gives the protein CAISAGNTDTQYF.

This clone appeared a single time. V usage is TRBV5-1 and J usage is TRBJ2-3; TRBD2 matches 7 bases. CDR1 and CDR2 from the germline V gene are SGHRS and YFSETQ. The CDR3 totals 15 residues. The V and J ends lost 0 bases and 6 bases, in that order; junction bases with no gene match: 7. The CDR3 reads CASSLGLAEGDTQYF. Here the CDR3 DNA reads TGCGCCAGCAGCTTGGGGCTAGCGGAGGGGGATACGCAGTATTTT.

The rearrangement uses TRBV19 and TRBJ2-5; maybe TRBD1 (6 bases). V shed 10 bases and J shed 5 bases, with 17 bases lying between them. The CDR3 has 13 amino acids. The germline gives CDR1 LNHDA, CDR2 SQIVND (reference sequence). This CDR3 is CATAPGQSETQYF. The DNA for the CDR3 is TGTGCCACCGCACCGGGACAATCGGAGACCCAGTACTTC.

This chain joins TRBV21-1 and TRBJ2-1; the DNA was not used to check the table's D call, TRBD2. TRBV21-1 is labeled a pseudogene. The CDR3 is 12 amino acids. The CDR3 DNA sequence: TGTGCCAGCAGCGAGGGACTTTGGGAGCAGTTCTTC. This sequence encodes CASSEGLWEQFF.

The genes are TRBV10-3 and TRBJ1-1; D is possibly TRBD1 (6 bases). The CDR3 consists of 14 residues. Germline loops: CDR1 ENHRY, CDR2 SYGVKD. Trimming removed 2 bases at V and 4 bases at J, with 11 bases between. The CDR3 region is CAISEITGSTEAFF. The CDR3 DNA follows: TGTGCCATCAGTGAGATCACAGGGAGCACTGAAGCTTTCTTT.

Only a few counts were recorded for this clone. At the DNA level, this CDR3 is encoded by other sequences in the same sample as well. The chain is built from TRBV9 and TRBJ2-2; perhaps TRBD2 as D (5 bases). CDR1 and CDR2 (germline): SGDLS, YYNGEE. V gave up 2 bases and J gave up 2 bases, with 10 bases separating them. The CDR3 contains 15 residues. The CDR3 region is CASSVRRVNTGELFF. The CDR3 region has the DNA TGTGCCAGCAGCGTTAGGCGGGTCAACACCGGGGAGCTGTTTTTT.

In DNA form, the CDR3 reads TGTGCCAGCTCACCACCGGGCAGGGGAAGTTCCGAGCAGTACTTC. Its translation: CASSPPGRGSSEQYF. This chain connects TRBV18 to TRBJ2-7, with D possibly matching TRBD1 (6 bases). The V and J ends lost 0 bases and 6 bases respectively, with 15 bases between them. The CDR3 spans 15 residues. Looked up from germline, CDR1 is KGHSH and CDR2 is LQKENI. The complete variable domain, with remaining parts taken from reference TRBV18 and TRBJ2-7, reads NAGVMQNPRHLVRRRGQEARLRCSPMKGHSHVYWYRQLPEEGLKFMVYLQKENIIDESGMPKERFSAEFPKEGPSILRIQQVVRGDSAAYFCASSPPGRGSSEQYFGPGTRLTVT.

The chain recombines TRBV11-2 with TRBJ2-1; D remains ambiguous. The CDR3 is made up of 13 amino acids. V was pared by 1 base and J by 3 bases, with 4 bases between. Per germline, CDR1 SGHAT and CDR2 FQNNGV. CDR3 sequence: CASSLGYYNEQFF. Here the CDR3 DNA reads TGTGCCAGCAGCTTAGGTTACTACAATGAGCAGTTCTTC.

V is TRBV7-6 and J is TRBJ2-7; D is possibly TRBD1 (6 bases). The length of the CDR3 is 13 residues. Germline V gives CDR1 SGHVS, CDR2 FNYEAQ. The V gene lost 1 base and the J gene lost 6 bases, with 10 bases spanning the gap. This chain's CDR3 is CASSLVLGGEQYF. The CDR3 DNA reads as TGTGCCAGCAGCTTAGTGTTAGGGGGCGAGCAGTACTTC.

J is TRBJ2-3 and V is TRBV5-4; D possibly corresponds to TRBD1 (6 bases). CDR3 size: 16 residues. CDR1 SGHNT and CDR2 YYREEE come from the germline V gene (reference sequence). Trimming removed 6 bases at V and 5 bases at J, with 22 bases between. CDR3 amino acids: CASNRDGHTEIDTQYF. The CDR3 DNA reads TGTGCCAGCAACAGGGACGGCCATACGGAGATAGATACGCAGTATTTT.

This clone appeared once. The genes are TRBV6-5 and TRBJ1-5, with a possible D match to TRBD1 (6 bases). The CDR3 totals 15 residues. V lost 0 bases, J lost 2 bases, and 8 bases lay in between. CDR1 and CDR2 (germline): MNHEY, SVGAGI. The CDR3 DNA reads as TGTGCCAGCAGTTACTCGAACAGGGGCAATCAGCCCCAGCATTTT. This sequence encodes CASSYSNRGNQPQHF.

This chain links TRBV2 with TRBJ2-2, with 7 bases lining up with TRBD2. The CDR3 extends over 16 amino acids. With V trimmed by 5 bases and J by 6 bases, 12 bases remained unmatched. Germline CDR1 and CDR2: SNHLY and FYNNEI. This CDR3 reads CASSSDVAGGSGELFF. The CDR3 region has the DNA TGTGCCAGCAGTAGCGATGTAGCGGGTGGCTCCGGGGAGCTGTTTTTT.

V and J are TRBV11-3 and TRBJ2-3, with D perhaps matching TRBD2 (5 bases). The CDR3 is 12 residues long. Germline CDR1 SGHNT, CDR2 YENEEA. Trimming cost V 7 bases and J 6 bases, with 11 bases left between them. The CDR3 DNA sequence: TGTGCCAGCATCTACGCGGGTGATACGCAGTATTTT. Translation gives CASIYAGDTQYF.

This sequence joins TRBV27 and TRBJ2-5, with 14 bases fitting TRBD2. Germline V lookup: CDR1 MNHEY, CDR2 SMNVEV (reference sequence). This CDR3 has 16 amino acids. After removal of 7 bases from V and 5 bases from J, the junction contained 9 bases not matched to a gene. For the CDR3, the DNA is TGTGCCAGCATCAAAAGACTAGCGGGAGGGAAGGAGACCCAGTACTTC. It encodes CASIKRLAGGKETQYF.

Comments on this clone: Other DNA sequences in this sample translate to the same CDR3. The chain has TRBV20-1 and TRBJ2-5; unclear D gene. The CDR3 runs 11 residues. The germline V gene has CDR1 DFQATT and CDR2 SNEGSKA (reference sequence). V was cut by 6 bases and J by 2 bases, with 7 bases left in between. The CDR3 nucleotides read TGCAGTGCCCAGAGGCAAGAGACCCAGTACTTC. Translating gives CSAQRQETQYF.

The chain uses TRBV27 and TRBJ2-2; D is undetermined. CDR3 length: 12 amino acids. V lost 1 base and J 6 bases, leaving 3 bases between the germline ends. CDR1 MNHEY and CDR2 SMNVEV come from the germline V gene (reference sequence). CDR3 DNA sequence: TGTGCCAGCAGTTTATTAGCCGGGGAGCTGTTTTTT. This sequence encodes CASSLLAGELFF.

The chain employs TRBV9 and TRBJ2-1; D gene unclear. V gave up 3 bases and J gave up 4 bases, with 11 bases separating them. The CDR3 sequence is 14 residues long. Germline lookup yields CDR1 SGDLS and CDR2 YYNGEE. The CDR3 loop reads CASSGGMAYNEQFF. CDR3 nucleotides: TGTGCCAGCAGCGGAGGTATGGCTTACAATGAGCAGTTCTTC.

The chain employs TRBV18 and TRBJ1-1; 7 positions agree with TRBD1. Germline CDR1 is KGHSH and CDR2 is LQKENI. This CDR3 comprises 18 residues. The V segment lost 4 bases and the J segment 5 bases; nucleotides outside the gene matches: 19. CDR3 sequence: CASSLTDRDRSGGTEAFF. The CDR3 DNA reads TGTGCCAGCTCACTCACCGACAGGGATAGGTCTGGGGGTACTGAAGCTTTCTTT.

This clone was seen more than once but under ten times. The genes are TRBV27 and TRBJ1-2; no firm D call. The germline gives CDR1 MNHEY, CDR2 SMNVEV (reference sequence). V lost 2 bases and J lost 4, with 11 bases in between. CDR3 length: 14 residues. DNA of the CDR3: TGTGCCAGCAGTTTAGGCGGCAGCCTCTATGGCTACACCTTC. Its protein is CASSLGGSLYGYTF.

The CDR3 DNA sequence: TGTGCCAGCAGCCCAGGGGCAGAGTCCTACGAGCAGTACTTC. Protein product: CASSPGAESYEQYF. The chain is built from TRBV7-3 and TRBJ2-7; possible D gene TRBD1, 6 bases. CDR3 length: 14 residues. From germline, CDR1 is SGHTA and CDR2 FQGTGA. V was shortened by 5 bases and J by 1 base, with 12 bases between the two germline ends.